The 17 T cell receptor beta chains reported below all come from one sample, sequenced in a study of T cells in localized non-small cell lung cancer. Clones were sequenced by immunoSEQ multiplex PCR, and TCRdb holds only the in-frame ones, with some missing. The sample includes 25,000 to 35,000 clones, approximately 84% of them seen just once. The specimen was peripheral blood mononuclear cells, collected before any cancer treatment. These receptors were taken from a man between 40 and 70 years old with stage III lung adenocarcinoma.

The rearrangement joins TRBV5-1 to TRBJ1-2, with 9 bases identical to TRBD1. In germline, CDR1 is SGHRS, CDR2 YFSETQ. The CDR3 contains 14 residues. The trim removed 4 bases at V and 8 bases at J, leaving 9 bases unmatched. The CDR3 region is CASSPGGQGNGYTF. The CDR3 bases are TGCGCCAGCAGCCCGGGCGGACAGGGGAACGGCTACACCTTC.

The chain recombines TRBV27 with TRBJ2-7, with 9 nucleotides matching TRBD2. The CDR3 has 13 residues. V dropped 5 bases and J dropped 2; count of bases not matched to a gene: 1. Germline CDR1 MNHEY, CDR2 SMNVEV (reference sequence). CDR3 DNA: TGTGCCAGCAGTGCGGGAGGGGCCTACGAGCAGTACTTC. It yields the protein CASSAGGAYEQYF.

V is TRBV28 and J is TRBJ1-1; the D gene is possibly TRBD1 (5 bases). V lost 1 base, J lost 1 base, and 10 bases lay in between. CDR1 is MDHEN and CDR2 is SYDVKM in the germline V gene. This CDR3 contains 15 residues. The CDR3 region has the DNA TGTGCCAGCAGTTTATCCTTCGACAGGAACACTGAAGCTTTCTTT. Translation: CASSLSFDRNTEAFF.

The V gene is TRBV5-1, the J gene TRBJ2-5; perhaps TRBD2 as D (8 bases). The V gene's germline CDR1 is SGHRS and CDR2 YFSETQ. The CDR3 is made up of 16 amino acids. V dropped 6 bases and J dropped 5 bases, with 23 bases sitting between them. The CDR3 nucleotides are TGCGCCAGCAATCCCGGGGGGGCGACAGGGAGGGAGACCCAGTACTTC. It translates to CASNPGGATGRETQYF.

The rearrangement links TRBV9 to TRBJ1-5; D gene ambiguous. From germline, CDR1 is SGDLS and CDR2 YYNGEE. Between the trimmed V and J ends, which lost 7 bases and 12 bases, there was a span of 11 bases. The CDR3 length is 10 residues. CDR3: CASPREYQHF. The CDR3 bases are TGTGCCAGCCCCCGTGAGTACCAGCATTTT.

The chain is built from TRBV5-1 and TRBJ2-7, with D uncertain. The CDR3 sequence is 13 residues long. Germline CDR1 reads SGHRS; CDR2 reads YFSETQ. V was pared by 3 bases and J by 0 bases, with 7 bases between. The CDR3 nucleotides are TGCGCCAGCAGCTCTATGGCCTCCTACGAGCAGTACTTC. Encoded protein: CASSSMASYEQYF.

In its sample, this clone was seen a few times. This chain connects TRBV5-1 to TRBJ1-1; D not resolved. With 2 bases removed from V and 5 bases from J, the gap between germline ends came to 13 bases. The CDR3 runs 14 residues. Germline assignment: CDR1 SGHRS and CDR2 YFSETQ. CDR3 region: CASSFSGTWTEAFF. The DNA of the CDR3 is TGCGCCAGCAGCTTTTCGGGTACTTGGACTGAAGCTTTCTTT.

V gene TRBV28 combines with J gene TRBJ1-5, with D possibly TRBD1 on 6 matching bases. Between the trimmed V and J ends, which lost 3 bases and 7 bases, there was a span of 13 bases. Germline V gives CDR1 MDHEN, CDR2 SYDVKM. The CDR3 loop spans 14 amino acids. CDR3 in DNA: TGTGCCAGCAGTTTTGGCGGGGGCGGGCAGCCCCAGCATTTT. Encoded protein: CASSFGGGGQPQHF.

This clone occurred once. The CDR3 here is CASSRFGQGMDGYTF. CDR3 nucleotide sequence: TGTGCCAGCAGCCGATTCGGACAGGGCATGGATGGCTACACCTTC. This sequence joins TRBV5-4 and TRBJ1-2, with 8 bases matching TRBD1. With V trimmed by 4 bases and J by 6 bases, 11 bases remained unmatched. Germline CDR1 is SGHNT and CDR2 is YYREEE (reference sequence). The CDR3 runs to 15 residues.

The chain combines TRBV5-1 with TRBJ2-1; no clear D gene. Per the germline V gene, CDR1 is SGHRS and CDR2 is YFSETQ. Trimming took off 0 bases at V and 6 bases at J, with 10 bases between the two ends. The CDR3 has 14 amino acids. CDR3 loop: CASSLAEWRNEQFF. CDR3 bases: TGCGCCAGCAGCTTGGCGGAATGGCGCAATGAGCAGTTCTTC.

The V gene is TRBV2, the J gene TRBJ2-1, with D possibly matching TRBD2 (5 bases). The CDR3 length is 13 residues. The V and J ends lost 8 bases and 9 bases respectively, with 17 bases between them. Looked up from germline, CDR1 is SNHLY and CDR2 is FYNNEI. This chain's CDR3 is CASSGKGYGEQFF. Here the CDR3 DNA reads TGTGCCAGCTCGGGGAAAGGGTATGGTGAGCAGTTCTTC.

CDR3 amino acids: CASSSQRDEQFF. The CDR3 bases are TGTGCCAGCAGCAGTCAACGCGATGAGCAGTTCTTC. The chain couples TRBV7-9 to TRBJ2-1, with D unresolved. The CDR3 consists of 12 residues. Trimming removed 5 bases at V and 8 bases at J, with 10 bases between. Germline CDR1 and CDR2: SEHNR and FQNEAQ (reference sequence).

The rearrangement joins TRBV28 to TRBJ2-7, with TRBD1 as a possible D gene (6 bases). The CDR3 is 14 amino acids. Germline lookup yields CDR1 MDHEN and CDR2 SYDVKM. Trimming stripped 6 bases from V and 4 bases from J, with 16 bases between. As DNA, the CDR3 is TGTGCCAGCAGCTCGTCCCAGGGGACATACGAGCAGTACGTC. Its protein is CASSSSQGTYEQYV.

The chain employs TRBV7-9 and TRBJ2-5, with D possibly being TRBD1 (6 bases). V lost 3 bases, J lost 4 bases, and 12 bases lay in between. The CDR3 extends over 14 amino acids. CDR1 is SEHNR and CDR2 is FQNEAQ in the germline V gene (reference sequence). CDR3 DNA: TGTGCCAGCAGCTTTGGGCAGGGGTTAGAGACCCAGTACTTC. Amino acid sequence: CASSFGQGLETQYF.

The V call is TRBV7-8, the J call TRBJ1-5; the D gene is possibly TRBD1 (6 bases). The CDR3 loop spans 17 amino acids. Germline V gene lookup returns CDR1 SGHVS and CDR2 FQNEAQ. V lost 4 bases and J 1 base, leaving 17 bases between the germline ends. CDR3: CASSWERGVGSNQPQHF. As DNA, the CDR3 is TGTGCCAGCAGCTGGGAGAGGGGGGTAGGAAGCAATCAGCCCCAGCATTTT.

The J gene is TRBJ1-5, the V gene TRBV5-8; a possible D gene is TRBD1 (6 bases). Germline V gene sequence: CDR1 SGHTS, CDR2 YDEGEE. Trimming removed 2 bases at V and 2 bases at J, with 17 bases between. The CDR3 is made up of 17 amino acids. Written as DNA, the CDR3 is TGTGCCAGCAGCTTATACTCGGGGGGCGGTGGCAATCAGCCCCAGCATTTT. This translates into CASSLYSGGGGNQPQHF.

The V call is TRBV2, the J call TRBJ2-5; D is unclear. V gave up 6 bases and J gave up 5 bases, with 4 bases separating them. The V gene's germline CDR1 is SNHLY and CDR2 FYNNEI. CDR3 length: 10 amino acids. The CDR3 DNA sequence: TGTGCCAGCAGGTGGGAGACCCAGTACTTC. Encoded protein: CASRWETQYF.